The 14 T cell receptor beta chains below were found in one sample sequenced in a study of T cell repertoires in aging, cancer and after chemotherapy. Rearranged V-D-J TRB sequences were amplified with a mixed TRB-A/B primer pool. TCRdb called the multiplex PCR reads again in MiXCR, with one record for every CDR3 protein. Among thousands of distinct CDR3 sequences listed, about 50% were seen once. TCR beta rearrangements were amplified from peripheral blood genomic DNA. The specimen was blood. All receptors come from a human donor with a solid tumor.

This clonotype was counted a few times. The chain carries TRBV6-5 and TRBJ2-7, with 9 bases fitting TRBD1. J lost 5 bases, V lost 10 bases, and 15 bases had no gene match. This CDR3 has 15 residues. Germline CDR1 reads MNHEY; CDR2 reads SVGAGI. The CDR3 reads CATFDPGQGKDEQYF. For the CDR3, the DNA is TGTGCCACTTTCGACCCGGGACAGGGCAAGGACGAGCAGTACTTC.

J is TRBJ1-5 and V is TRBV28; 8 bases align to TRBD1. Germline trimming cut 2 bases from V and 7 bases from J; bases unmatched to any gene: 7. This CDR3 region has 15 residues. Germline loops: CDR1 MDHEN, CDR2 SYDVKM. This CDR3 is CASSLRTRGRQPQHF. CDR3 sequence (DNA): TGTGCCAGCAGTTTAAGGACCAGGGGGCGACAGCCCCAGCATTTT.

Only a few counts were recorded for this clonotype. CDR3 DNA sequence: TGTGCCAGCTCCCCGACCCGTAGCAATCAGCCCCAGCATTTT. Protein: CASSPTRSNQPQHF. The chain recombines TRBV18 with TRBJ1-5; D is undetermined. Germline V lookup: CDR1 KGHSH, CDR2 LQKENI. The V end lost 6 bases, the J end lost 0 bases, and 9 bases lay between the germline ends. The CDR3 consists of 14 residues.

This clonotype was counted once. The chain couples TRBV12-3 or TRBV12-4 to TRBJ1-5; tentative D call: TRBD1 (6 bases). V dropped 1 base and J dropped 5 bases, with 12 bases sitting between them. This CDR3 is 15 amino acids long. CDR3 coding DNA: TGTGCCAGCAGTTTAGTGTACAGGGACGATCAGCCCCAGCATTTT. As protein: CASSLVYRDDQPQHF.

The CDR3 sequence: CASSFIRRTEAFF. CDR3 sequence (DNA): TGTGCCAGCAGTTTCATCCGGCGGACTGAAGCTTTCTTT. This chain uses TRBV12-3 or TRBV12-4 with TRBJ1-1; D is undetermined. CDR3 length equals 13 residues. The V end was cut by 3 bases, the J end by 5 bases, with 10 bases between.

The chain is built from TRBV10-3 and TRBJ2-3, with TRBD1 matching over 9 bases. The ends lost 0 bases at V and 3 bases at J; junction bases unmatched: 7. CDR1 and CDR2 from the germline V gene are ENHRY and SYGVKD. The CDR3 covers 17 residues. The CDR3 is CAISESAGTGSTDTQYF. The DNA for the CDR3 is TGTGCCATCAGTGAGTCTGCCGGGACAGGGAGTACAGATACGCAGTATTTT.

This chain joins TRBV29-1 and TRBJ2-7; TRBD1 or TRBD2 may be the D gene (5 bases each). Looked up from germline, CDR1 is SQVTM and CDR2 is ANQGSEA. V was cut by 7 bases and J by 2 bases, with 15 bases left in between. The CDR3 is 13 amino acids. Here the CDR3 reads CSGGDGAAYEQYF. CDR3 in DNA: TGCAGCGGTGGGGACGGAGCAGCCTACGAGCAGTACTTC.

This clonotype was seen only a few times. The V gene is TRBV6-5, the J gene TRBJ1-5; tentatively, D is TRBD1 (5 bases). The CDR3 spans 15 residues. V lost 5 bases, J lost 3 bases, and 14 bases lay in between. Germline V gives CDR1 MNHEY, CDR2 SVGAGI. The CDR3 spells CASSPLATVNQPQHF. The DNA of the CDR3 is TGTGCCAGCAGTCCCCTAGCGACAGTCAATCAGCCCCAGCATTTT.

The V call is TRBV6-1, the J call TRBJ2-1, with 9 bases fitting TRBD2. CDR1 MNHNS and CDR2 SASEGT come from the germline V gene. V gave up 6 bases and J gave up 0 bases; unmatched junction bases: 6. This CDR3 region has 16 residues. CDR3 protein: CASRWTSASSYNEQFF. The CDR3 DNA reads TGTGCCAGCAGGTGGACTAGCGCGAGCTCCTACAATGAGCAGTTCTTC.

This clonotype was counted a few times. The chain joins TRBV7-9 to TRBJ2-7; D not resolved. The germline V gene has CDR1 SEHNR and CDR2 FQNEAQ (reference sequence). The CDR3 contains 16 residues. V was trimmed by 5 bases and J by 6 bases, leaving 23 bases between them. The CDR3 DNA is TGTGCCAGCAGCCGCGCGTACGGCACAGAGCGCGGCGAGCAGTACTTC. It specifies CASSRAYGTERGEQYF. The full variable domain, with the rest looked up from reference TRBV7-9 and TRBJ2-7, is DTGVSQNPRHKITKRGQNVTFRCDPISEHNRLYWYRQTLGQGPEFLTYFQNEAQLEKSRLLSDRFSAERPKGSFSTLEIQRTEQGDSAMYLCASSRAYGTERGEQYFGPGTRLTVT.

The chain links TRBV7-2 to TRBJ1-1; D gene uncertain. V lost 0 bases and J lost 6, with 11 bases in between. The V gene's germline CDR1 is SGHTA and CDR2 FQGNSA. The CDR3 loop spans 14 amino acids. CDR3: CASSLAVVFSEAFF. The CDR3 DNA reads TGTGCCAGCAGCTTAGCCGTAGTGTTCTCTGAAGCTTTCTTT.

The chain links TRBV7-3 to TRBJ2-7; maybe TRBD2 (6 bases). The CDR3 length is 13 residues. CDR1 and CDR2 from the germline V gene are SGHTA and FQGTGA. V was clipped by 3 bases and J by 4 bases, with 10 bases between them. CDR3 bases: TGTGCCAGCAGCTTCGTTGCGGGGTACGAGCAGTACTTC. It specifies CASSFVAGYEQYF.

V is TRBV6-5 and J is TRBJ2-1, with D uncertain. The CDR3 extends over 15 amino acids. Germline values: CDR1 MNHEY, CDR2 SVGAGI. With 5 bases removed from V and 6 bases from J, the gap between germline ends came to 17 bases. The chain's CDR3 is CASSQIEIALNEQFF. DNA of the CDR3: TGTGCCAGCAGTCAGATCGAAATAGCACTCAATGAGCAGTTCTTC.

V usage is TRBV15 and J usage is TRBJ1-3, with unresolved D. The CDR3 sequence is 16 residues long. CDR1 is LNHNV, CDR2 YYDKDF, per germline (reference sequence). Trimming took 2 bases from V and 4 from J, leaving 15 bases between them. This CDR3 reads CATSRYPGLEGNTIYF. CDR3 in DNA: TGTGCCACCAGCAGATATCCTGGGCTTGAAGGAAACACCATATATTTT.